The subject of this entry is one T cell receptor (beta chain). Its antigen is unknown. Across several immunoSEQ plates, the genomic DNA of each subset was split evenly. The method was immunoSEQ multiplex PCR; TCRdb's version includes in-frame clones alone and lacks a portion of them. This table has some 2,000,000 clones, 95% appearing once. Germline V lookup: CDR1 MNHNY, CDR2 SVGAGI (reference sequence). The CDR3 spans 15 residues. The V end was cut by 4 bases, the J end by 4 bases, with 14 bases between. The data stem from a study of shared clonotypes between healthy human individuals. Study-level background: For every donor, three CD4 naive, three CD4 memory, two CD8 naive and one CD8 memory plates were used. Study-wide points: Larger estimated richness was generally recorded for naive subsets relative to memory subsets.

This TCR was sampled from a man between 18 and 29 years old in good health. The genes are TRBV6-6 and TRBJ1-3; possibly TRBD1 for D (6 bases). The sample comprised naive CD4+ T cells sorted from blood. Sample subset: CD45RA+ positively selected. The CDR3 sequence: CASSSDRPLGNTIYF. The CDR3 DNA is TGTGCCAGCAGTTCAGACAGGCCCCTAGGAAACACCATATATTTT.